This T cell receptor beta chain was obtained from a study of response to subunit inactivated influenza vaccine. Findings and limits, study-wide: Each seasonal influenza vaccination recruits few new T cells, the authors suggested.

The CDR3 is 18 residues long. The germline V gene encodes CDR1 MNHEY and CDR2 SVGAGI. Trimming shortened V by 0 bases and J by 0 bases, and 17 bases separated the two germline ends. TCRdb fed the RT-PCR reads into MiXCR, producing one record per CDR3 protein. The profile shows about 700,000 distinct CDR3 sequences, about 14% of them singletons. In the case of this clonotype: Antigen specificity is unknown.

This TCR derives from a man aged 45 to 65 who received an inactivated influenza vaccine. The sample here was PBMCs from blood, taken around 15 days before vaccination. The gene calls are TRBV6-5 and TRBJ1-1; no reliable D call. The CDR3 loop reads CASSYSYLEAPMNTEAFF. Here the CDR3 DNA reads TGTGCCAGCAGTTACTCTTACTTGGAGGCCCCGATGAACACTGAAGCTTTCTTT.